Below, 30 T cell receptor beta chains from the same sample are listed, as sequenced in a study of cytomegalovirus exposure and HLA in healthy donors. Vbeta (60) and Jbeta (13) primers were used in the PCR. The protocol was immunoSEQ multiplex PCR, while the TCRdb copy is restricted to in-frame clones and leaves out a portion. The data show around 210,000 clones, around 79% seen once. Specimen: PBMCs. All receptors come from a male donor in good health and CMV-seropositive.

This chain links TRBV7-6 with TRBJ2-7, with TRBD2 matching over 15 bases. Germline lookup yields CDR1 SGHVS and CDR2 FNYEAQ. V lost 5 bases and J lost 4; bases outside the gene matches: 6. This CDR3 spans 16 amino acids. The chain's CDR3 is CASSPGTSGRLYEQYF. CDR3 DNA sequence: TGTGCCAGCAGCCCAGGGACTAGCGGGAGGTTGTACGAGCAGTACTTC.

This sequence joins TRBV9 and TRBJ2-3, with 9 bases fitting TRBD1. This CDR3 spans 17 amino acids. Germline values: CDR1 SGDLS, CDR2 YYNGEE. The J segment lost 2 bases and the V segment lost 0 bases, leaving 7 bases of the junction unmatched. CDR3 coding DNA: TGTGCCAGCAGCGTAGAGAGAACAGGGGGCGTCACAGATACGCAGTATTTT. It is translated as CASSVERTGGVTDTQYF.

The chain carries TRBV2 and TRBJ2-2; 9 bases fit TRBD2. Germline assignment: CDR1 SNHLY and CDR2 FYNNEI. The trim removed 8 bases at V and 8 bases at J, leaving 9 bases unmatched. The CDR3 is made up of 14 amino acids. In DNA, the CDR3 is TGTGCCAGCGGGGTAGCGGGGGACTCTGGGGAGCTGTTTTTT. Its protein is CASGVAGDSGELFF.

This clone was observed a few times. The chain links TRBV28 to TRBJ1-1; tentatively, D is TRBD1 (5 bases). The CDR3 spans 15 residues. Looked up from germline, CDR1 is MDHEN and CDR2 is SYDVKM. Trimming shortened V by 7 bases and J by 2 bases, and 17 bases separated the two germline ends. CDR3 sequence (DNA): TGTGCCAGCACCGGGACTTCCATGATCAACACTGAAGCTTTCTTT. This sequence encodes CASTGTSMINTEAFF. Using reference TRBV28 and TRBJ1-1 for the parts outside the CDR3, the full variable domain is DVKVTQSSRYLVKRTGEKVFLECVQDMDHENMFWYRQDPGLGLRLIYFSYDVKMKEKGDIPEGYSVSREKKERFSLILESASTNQTSMYLCASTGTSMINTEAFFGQGTRLTVV.

This chain's CDR3 is CATSRKERTAEAFF. Here the CDR3 DNA reads TGTGCCACCAGCAGAAAGGAGCGGACAGCTGAAGCTTTCTTT. The chain joins TRBV15 to TRBJ1-1; tentatively, D is TRBD1 (6 bases). Germline CDR1 reads LNHNV; CDR2 reads YYDKDF (reference sequence). Trimming stripped 2 bases from V and 6 bases from J, with 13 bases between. This CDR3 spans 14 amino acids.

The chain joins TRBV7-2 to TRBJ2-6, with D possibly TRBD2 on 6 matching bases. Germline assignment: CDR1 SGHTA and CDR2 FQGNSA. This CDR3 is built from 15 residues. Trimming removed 5 bases at V and 4 bases at J, with 12 bases between. In nucleotides, the CDR3 is TGTGCCAGCAGCAGGAGGGTATCGGGGGCCAACGTCCTGACTTTC. It specifies CASSRRVSGANVLTF.

This clone was counted once. This chain joins TRBV9 and TRBJ2-3, with D unresolved. V lost 0 bases to trimming and J lost 6 bases, with 8 bases between them. CDR1 and CDR2 from the germline V gene are SGDLS and YYNGEE. This CDR3 has 13 residues. In DNA form, the CDR3 reads TGTGCCAGCAGCGTAGATCGGAGCGATACGCAGTATTTT. Its translation is CASSVDRSDTQYF.

The chain links TRBV10-3 to TRBJ1-2, with D unclear. CDR1 is ENHRY, CDR2 SYGVKD, per germline. The CDR3 totals 16 residues. Trimming cost V 8 bases and J 2 bases, with 21 bases left between them. CDR3 residues: CAIRASPGRENYGYTF. CDR3 bases: TGTGCCATCCGAGCGTCCCCAGGACGGGAAAACTATGGCTACACCTTC.

This chain joins TRBV13 and TRBJ2-7, with 11 bases aligning to TRBD2. The CDR3 has 15 amino acids. The germline V gene encodes CDR1 PRHDT and CDR2 FYEKMQ (reference sequence). Trimming at V came to 5 bases and at J to 0 bases, leaving 3 bases not matched to a gene. DNA for the CDR3: TGTGCCAGCAGCCCCACTAGCGGGAGCTCCTACGAGCAGTACTTC. It encodes CASSPTSGSSYEQYF.

As concerns this clone: At one end, the junction sequence differs from germline, possibly due to a read error. The chain couples TRBV7-9 to TRBJ2-1; TRBD2 agrees at 8 bases. The CDR3 is made up of 14 amino acids. From germline, CDR1 is SEHNR and CDR2 FQNEAQ (reference sequence). CDR3 loop: CSSSSSGRYNEQFF. In DNA, the CDR3 is TGTTCCAGCAGCTCCAGCGGGAGATACAATGAGCAGTTCTTC.

The V call is TRBV11-3, the J call TRBJ1-1; D may be TRBD1 (5 bases). Germline V gives CDR1 SGHNT, CDR2 YENEEA. Trimming cost V 1 base and J 2 bases, with 5 bases left between them. CDR3 length: 13 amino acids. The CDR3 sequence: CASSLGGNTEAFF. The CDR3 DNA follows: TGTGCCAGCAGCTTAGGGGGCAACACTGAAGCTTTCTTT. The full variable domain, completed using reference TRBV11-3 and TRBJ1-1, is EAGVVQSPRYKIIEKKQPVAFWCNPISGHNTLYWYLQNLGQGPELLIRYENEEAVDDSQLPKDRFSAERLKGVDSTLKIQPAELGDSAVYLCASSLGGNTEAFFGQGTRLTVV.

In nucleotides, the CDR3 is TGTGCCAGCAGTTTATCTGGCGGGCACTATAGCAATCAGCCCCAGCATTTT. This encodes CASSLSGGHYSNQPQHF. The rearrangement links TRBV27 to TRBJ1-5; D call uncertain. CDR3 size: 17 residues. The germline gives CDR1 MNHEY, CDR2 SMNVEV (reference sequence). Trimming cost V 0 bases and J 0 bases, with 12 bases left between them.

This chain connects TRBV29-1 to TRBJ1-1, with 7 positions matching TRBD1. Losses at the gene ends were 3 bases for V and 7 bases for J; bases not matched to a gene: 5. The CDR3 spans 12 residues. Germline lookup yields CDR1 SQVTM and CDR2 ANQGSEA. The CDR3, as DNA: TGCAGCGTTGACAGCCGACAGGGTGAAGCTTTCTTT. This codes for CSVDSRQGEAFF. Together with reference TRBV29-1 and TRBJ1-1, the CDR3 gives the full variable domain: SAVISQKPSRDICQRGTSLTIQCQVDSQVTMMFWYRQQPGQSLTLIATANQGSEATYESGFVIDKFPISRPNLTFSTLTVSNMSPEDSSIYLCSVDSRQGEAFFGQGTRLTVV.

The chain joins TRBV4-3 to TRBJ2-5, with D tentatively TRBD2 (6 bases). The CDR3 extends over 17 amino acids. Germline loops: CDR1 LGHNA, CDR2 YSLEER. The V and J ends lost 0 bases and 0 bases respectively, with 14 bases between them. CDR3 nucleotide sequence: TGCGCCAGCAGCCAAGATGGACGGGGGAGGTACCAAGAGACCCAGTACTTC. Translated: CASSQDGRGRYQETQYF.

The chain employs TRBV15 and TRBJ2-7, with unresolved D. V shed 1 base and J shed 6 bases, with 7 bases lying between them. This CDR3 region has 12 residues. Germline CDR1 LNHNV, CDR2 YYDKDF (reference sequence). CDR3 in DNA: TGTGCCACCAGCAGAGGTAGTCGCGAGCAGTACTTC. Protein product: CATSRGSREQYF.

The chain has TRBV5-8 and TRBJ2-7, with 9 nucleotides matching TRBD1. Germline V lookup: CDR1 SGHTS, CDR2 YDEGEE. V lost 4 bases to trimming and J lost 4 bases; unmatched junction nucleotides: 12. The CDR3 length is 16 residues. CDR3 loop: CASSDHSGTGRYEQYF. The CDR3 DNA is TGTGCCAGCAGCGACCACTCCGGGACAGGGAGGTACGAGCAGTACTTC.

The chain links TRBV27 to TRBJ1-6, with D perhaps matching TRBD1 (6 bases). Trimming removed 3 bases at V and 7 bases at J, with 7 bases between. Germline V gene data show CDR1 as MNHEY and CDR2 as SMNVEV (reference sequence). The CDR3 extends over 13 amino acids. CDR3 sequence: CASSLDRNSPLHF. Written as DNA, the CDR3 is TGTGCCAGCAGTTTGGACAGAAATTCACCCCTCCACTTT.

The gene calls are TRBV6-1 and TRBJ2-7, with TRBD1 identical over 7 bases. CDR1 and CDR2 (germline): MNHNS, SASEGT. V was clipped by 4 bases and J by 5 bases; unmatched bases: 2. This CDR3 region has 12 residues. CDR3 nucleotide sequence: TGTGCCAGCAGTGGACAGGGTAACGAGCAGTACTTC. It translates to CASSGQGNEQYF.

The chain combines TRBV7-9 with TRBJ2-1; D unresolved. The ends were cut back, 5 bases at V and 5 bases at J, with 10 bases in the middle. CDR1 is SEHNR, CDR2 FQNEAQ, per germline (reference sequence). The CDR3 runs 13 residues. The CDR3 region is CASSQTLNNEQFF. The CDR3 DNA reads TGTGCCAGCAGCCAGACACTTAACAATGAGCAGTTCTTC.

This rearrangement joins TRBV28 to TRBJ1-1, with D perhaps matching TRBD1 (6 bases). V was clipped by 6 bases and J by 1 base, with 15 bases between them. This CDR3 has 15 residues. Germline V gene data show CDR1 as MDHEN and CDR2 as SYDVKM. CDR3 amino acids: CASSTGTTPNTEAFF. The CDR3 nucleotides are TGTGCCAGCAGCACAGGGACTACCCCGAACACTGAAGCTTTCTTT. The whole variable domain, remainder taken from reference TRBV28 and TRBJ1-1, is DVKVTQSSRYLVKRTGEKVFLECVQDMDHENMFWYRQDPGLGLRLIYFSYDVKMKEKGDIPEGYSVSREKKERFSLILESASTNQTSMYLCASSTGTTPNTEAFFGQGTRLTVV.

V usage is TRBV25-1 and J usage is TRBJ2-7; 11 nucleotides agree with TRBD2. Germline loops: CDR1 MGHDK, CDR2 SYGVNS. This CDR3 region has 14 residues. The V and J ends lost 3 bases and 3 bases, in that order; junction bases with no gene match: 1. The CDR3 here is CASSDLAGGYEQYF. CDR3 bases: TGTGCCAGCAGTGACCTAGCGGGAGGCTACGAGCAGTACTTC.

The chain joins TRBV5-1 to TRBJ2-7, with 8 bases that match TRBD1. There are 16 residues in the CDR3. The germline gives CDR1 SGHRS, CDR2 YFSETQ. After removal of 5 bases from V and 0 bases from J, the junction contained 10 bases not matched to a gene. CDR3 loop: CASSQNRGKGSYEQYF. CDR3 coding DNA: TGCGCCAGCAGTCAAAACAGGGGGAAAGGCTCCTACGAGCAGTACTTC.

The V call is TRBV6-5, the J call TRBJ1-5; no definite D call. This CDR3 is 14 amino acids long. V was pared by 2 bases and J by 3 bases, with 8 bases between. Germline V CDR1 and CDR2: MNHEY, SVGAGI. CDR3 amino acids: CASSYNMFNQPQHF. Written as DNA, the CDR3 is TGTGCCAGCAGTTACAATATGTTCAATCAGCCCCAGCATTTT.

This clone was picked up a small number of times. The J gene is TRBJ1-6, the V gene TRBV27; maybe TRBD1 (5 bases). The CDR3 spans 17 residues. Trimming stripped 6 bases from V and 2 bases from J, with 17 bases between. Germline V gene data show CDR1 as MNHEY and CDR2 as SMNVEV (reference sequence). The CDR3 loop reads CASRPRRETTYNSPLHF. The CDR3 coding sequence is TGTGCCAGCAGACCACGCAGGGAAACAACCTATAATTCACCCCTCCACTTT.

The chain links TRBV7-3 to TRBJ1-1; possible D gene TRBD1, 5 bases. The CDR3 sequence is 16 residues long. V was pared by 5 bases and J by 1 base, with 17 bases between. Per the germline V gene, CDR1 is SGHTA and CDR2 is FQGTGA. CDR3 sequence (DNA): TGTGCCAGCAGCCAGAGCTCTCTTACAGGGAACACTGAAGCTTTCTTT. This gives the protein CASSQSSLTGNTEAFF.

The chain is built from TRBV18 and TRBJ1-2; a weak D match, TRBD1 (5 bases). V dropped 2 bases and J dropped 4 bases, with 17 bases sitting between them. This CDR3 comprises 16 residues. Looked up from germline, CDR1 is KGHSH and CDR2 is LQKENI. The CDR3 protein is CASSPSSGFLSYGYTF. As DNA, the CDR3 is TGTGCCAGCTCACCATCATCAGGGTTTTTATCCTATGGCTACACCTTC.

This chain links TRBV9 with TRBJ1-2; D not resolved. The germline gives CDR1 SGDLS, CDR2 YYNGEE. CDR3 length: 13 residues. The germline V and J ends were trimmed by 0 bases and 7 bases, with 10 bases remaining between them. CDR3 nucleotides: TGTGCCAGCAGCGTAGATATCGACACTGGCTACACCTTC. This codes for CASSVDIDTGYTF. The whole variable domain, remainder taken from reference TRBV9 and TRBJ1-2, is DSGVTQTPKHLITATGQRVTLRCSPRSGDLSVYWYQQSLDQGLQFLIQYYNGEERAKGNILERFSAQQFPDLHSELNLSSLELGDSALYFCASSVDIDTGYTFGSGTRLTVV.

This clone was detected only once. The V and J genes are TRBV5-8 and TRBJ1-4; maybe TRBD1 (6 bases). V lost 4 bases and J lost 5, with 12 bases in between. Germline loops: CDR1 SGHTS, CDR2 YDEGEE. The CDR3 runs 14 residues. The CDR3 DNA reads as TGTGCCAGCAGCGAGGACAGCTTAAATGAAAAACTGTTTTTT. The encoded protein is CASSEDSLNEKLFF.

The CDR3 reads CASKSGSTDTQYF. CDR3 bases: TGTGCCAGCAAATCGGGATCCACAGATACGCAGTATTTT. The gene calls are TRBV5-6 and TRBJ2-3; D may be TRBD2 (5 bases). V lost 6 bases to trimming and J lost 2 bases, with 10 bases between them. The CDR3 length is 13 residues. Germline-derived CDR1 and CDR2 are SGHDT and YYEEEE.

This chain connects TRBV4-1 to TRBJ1-1, with D perhaps matching TRBD1 (6 bases). Germline V gene lookup returns CDR1 MGHRA and CDR2 YSYEKL. The CDR3 loop spans 12 amino acids. Trimming took off 1 base at V and 7 bases at J, with 7 bases between the two ends. The CDR3 loop reads CASSQGGLEAFF. The CDR3 bases are TGCGCCAGCAGCCAAGGGGGGCTTGAAGCTTTCTTT.